The 14 T cell receptor beta chains given below trace back to one sample, sequenced in a study of Ad26.COV2.S vaccination and SARS-CoV-2 variants. The assay was immunoSEQ multiplex PCR, and TCRdb's table has in-frame clones only and misses some. The sample yields about 370,000 clones, around 91% seen once. This sample's treatment: some 20 received Ad26.COV2.S at low or high dose, single or two shots; five or six received placebo; per-sample allocation not given. Day 63 after the first vaccine or placebo injection was the time point for sampling. This specimen was peripheral blood, taken in a trial of Ad26.COV2.S vaccine versus placebo. The receptors were gathered from a person aged 18-60 years who received the Ad26.COV2.S COVID-19 vaccine or a placebo.

The chain employs TRBV30 and TRBJ2-1; 8 nucleotides agree with TRBD2. The CDR3 sequence is 14 residues long. Germline lookup yields CDR1 GTSNPN and CDR2 SVGIG (reference sequence). The V gene end was trimmed by 2 bases and the J gene end by 4 bases; junction bases not matched to a gene: 4. Here the CDR3 reads CAWSSSGGYNEQFF. In DNA form, the CDR3 reads TGTGCCTGGAGTTCCAGCGGGGGATACAATGAGCAGTTCTTC.

This chain links TRBV9 with TRBJ2-1, with 7 positions matching TRBD2. The CDR3 totals 15 residues. CDR1 is SGDLS, CDR2 YYNGEE, per germline. V was pared by 0 bases and J by 6 bases, with 6 bases of the junction left unmatched. The CDR3 coding sequence is TGTGCCAGCAGCGTAGGAGTGACTAGCCCCAATGAGCAGTTCTTC. Translated, it gives CASSVGVTSPNEQFF.

In its sample, this clone was seen a few times. V and J are TRBV5-1 and TRBJ2-2; D is undetermined. V was clipped by 0 bases and J by 8 bases, with 8 bases between them. The CDR3 totals 13 residues. Germline values: CDR1 SGHRS, CDR2 YFSETQ. The CDR3 reads CASSLGASGELFF. The CDR3 coding sequence is TGCGCCAGCAGCTTGGGGGCCTCGGGGGAGCTGTTTTTT.

V is TRBV11-2 and J is TRBJ2-7; 8 bases align to TRBD2. J lost 4 bases, V lost 0 bases, and 5 bases had no gene match. The CDR3 is made up of 15 amino acids. The germline V gene encodes CDR1 SGHAT and CDR2 FQNNGV. CDR3 DNA sequence: TGTGCCAGCAGCTTAGAAGGAGCGGGAGAATACGAGCAGTACTTC. This codes for CASSLEGAGEYEQYF.

In its sample, this clone was seen once. The chain uses TRBV28 and TRBJ2-2, with 9 nucleotides matching TRBD2. CDR1 MDHEN and CDR2 SYDVKM come from the germline V gene. The CDR3 is made up of 17 amino acids. Trimming cost V 1 base and J 4 bases; bases outside gene matches: 7. The CDR3: CASSLFGLAGITGELFF. The CDR3 DNA reads TGTGCCAGCAGTTTATTTGGGCTAGCGGGAATCACCGGGGAGCTGTTTTTT.

The chain has TRBV7-9 and TRBJ2-2; D is perhaps TRBD1 (6 bases). Per the germline V gene, CDR1 is SEHNR and CDR2 is FQNEAQ (reference sequence). V lost 10 bases and J 0 bases, leaving 15 bases between the germline ends. This CDR3 is built from 15 residues. The CDR3 DNA sequence: TGTGCCACCTGGGCAGGGGCGTCGAACACCGGGGAGCTGTTTTTT. Encoded protein: CATWAGASNTGELFF.

The V call is TRBV9, the J call TRBJ2-1; D unresolved. The germline V gene has CDR1 SGDLS and CDR2 YYNGEE. Trimming removed 4 bases at V and 8 bases at J, with 22 bases between. The CDR3 is 16 amino acids. The chain's CDR3 is CASSPLPGGRVYEQFF. The CDR3 DNA follows: TGTGCCAGCAGCCCCCTTCCGGGTGGTAGGGTCTATGAGCAGTTCTTC.

V and J are TRBV4-3 and TRBJ2-3; D remains unclear. The V gene lost 1 base and the J gene lost 2 bases, with 7 bases spanning the gap. In germline, CDR1 is LGHNA, CDR2 YSLEER. CDR3 length: 14 residues. The DNA of the CDR3 is TGCGCCAGCAGCCAAGCGTTGGCCACAGATACGCAGTATTTT. Protein sequence: CASSQALATDTQYF.

The rearrangement links TRBV30 to TRBJ1-2; D remains unclear. Per the germline V gene, CDR1 is GTSNPN and CDR2 is SVGIG (reference sequence). The CDR3 spans 10 residues. Trimming shortened V by 5 bases and J by 8 bases, and 9 bases separated the two germline ends. CDR3: CAWEGGGYTF. The CDR3 DNA is TGTGCCTGGGAAGGAGGCGGCTACACCTTC.

The gene calls are TRBV9 and TRBJ2-1, with TRBD1 matching 11 bases. Trimming cost V 4 bases and J 5 bases; bases outside gene matches: 14. The germline V gene encodes CDR1 SGDLS and CDR2 YYNGEE. The CDR3 contains 18 residues. The CDR3 DNA is TGTGCCAGCAGCCCGGGACAGGGGGGTGAGTTTGGGAACAATGAGCAGTTCTTC. Protein sequence: CASSPGQGGEFGNNEQFF.

The chain combines TRBV2 with TRBJ2-1; D remains unclear. V was pared by 3 bases and J by 0 bases, with 6 bases between. Germline V gene sequence: CDR1 SNHLY, CDR2 FYNNEI. This CDR3 region has 14 residues. CDR3 bases: TGTGCCAGCAGTGATGGTCGCTCCTACAATGAGCAGTTCTTC. Encoded protein: CASSDGRSYNEQFF.

The rearrangement links TRBV5-5 to TRBJ1-2, with TRBD1 matching 7 bases. The CDR3 extends over 15 amino acids. CDR1 and CDR2 from the germline V gene are SGHKS and YYEKEE (reference sequence). V gave up 2 bases and J gave up 4 bases; unmatched junction bases: 8. The CDR3 DNA follows: TGTGCCAGCAGCTTCGAGGGGGCCTCTACCTATGGCTACACCTTC. Protein product: CASSFEGASTYGYTF.

This chain connects TRBV19 to TRBJ1-1; a weak D match, TRBD1 (6 bases). V was clipped by 5 bases and J by 8 bases, with 21 bases between them. Germline CDR1 reads LNHDA; CDR2 reads SQIVND (reference sequence). This CDR3 comprises 15 residues. The CDR3: CASSFYEGGRAEAFF. The CDR3 nucleotides read TGTGCCAGTAGTTTCTACGAGGGGGGACGGGCCGAAGCTTTCTTT.

The chain uses TRBV5-4 and TRBJ1-1; D remains ambiguous. V was shortened by 4 bases and J by 6 bases, with 19 bases between the two germline ends. CDR1 SGHNT and CDR2 YYREEE come from the germline V gene (reference sequence). The CDR3 has 15 amino acids. CDR3 nucleotides: TGTGCCAGCAGCCAGGACGTCCTCACACCCGCTGAAGCTTTCTTT. This sequence encodes CASSQDVLTPAEAFF.